This TCR beta chain was documented in a study of blood T cell repertoires in COVID-19. On the study more broadly: Sources were T cells, B-cell-depleted T cells, or PBMCs; the material itself was cDNA or gDNA.

Authors' methods: Using reference gene primer amplification, nucleated cell counts were estimated. Generated by immunoSEQ multiplex PCR, the TCRdb table keeps only in-frame clones and is missing some. Clonal size and the V and J genes are those of that table, whereas D and trimming came from the DNA. The sample lists approximately 90,000 clones; about 83% were seen once. The CDR3 spans 13 residues. The V gene lost 1 base and the J gene lost 5 bases, with 5 bases spanning the gap. The sample taken for sequencing was peripheral blood. This sequence joins TRBV12-3 or TRBV12-4 and TRBJ2-2, with D unclear. This TCR was sampled from a human donor in a cohort sampled during active COVID-19. CDR3 in DNA: TGTGCCAGCAGTTTAGGCCGGACCGGGGAGCTGTTTTTT. It translates to CASSLGRTGELFF.